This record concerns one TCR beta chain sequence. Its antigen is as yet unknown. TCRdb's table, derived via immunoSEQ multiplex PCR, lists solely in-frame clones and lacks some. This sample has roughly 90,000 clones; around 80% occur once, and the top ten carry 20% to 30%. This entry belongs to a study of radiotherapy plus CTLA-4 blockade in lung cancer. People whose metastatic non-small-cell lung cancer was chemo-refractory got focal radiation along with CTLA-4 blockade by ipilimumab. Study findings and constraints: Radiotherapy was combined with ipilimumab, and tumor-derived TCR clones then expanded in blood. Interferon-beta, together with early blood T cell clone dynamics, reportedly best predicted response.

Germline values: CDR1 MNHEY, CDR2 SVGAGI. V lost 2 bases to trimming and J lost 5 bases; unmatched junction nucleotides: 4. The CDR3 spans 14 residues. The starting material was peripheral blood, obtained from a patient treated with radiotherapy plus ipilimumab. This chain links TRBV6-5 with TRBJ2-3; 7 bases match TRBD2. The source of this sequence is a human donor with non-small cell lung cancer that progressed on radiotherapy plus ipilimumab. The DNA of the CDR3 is TGTGCCAGCAGTTACCGGGGGGTTGGAGATACGCAGTATTTT. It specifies CASSYRGVGDTQYF.